This T cell receptor beta chain came from a study of PD-1 blockade in classical Hodgkin lymphoma. Study outcomes and limitations: Those starting nivolumab under 1 year post-ASCT were excluded. The diversity seen at baseline in complete responders resembled that of newly diagnosed patients.

About this clone itself: Its antigen is currently unknown.

Method: immunoSEQ multiplex PCR; TCRdb's copy keeps in-frame clones and lacks some. The data contain around 36,000 clones, over 70% of them seen just once; the ten biggest clones take up approximately 8.7%. Brentuximab vedotin exposure varied, and every patient relapsed after autologous stem cell transplantation. In germline, CDR1 is SGHTA, CDR2 FQGNSA. This CDR3 has 13 amino acids. V lost 1 base, J lost 2 bases, and 6 bases lay in between. The input for sequencing was peripheral blood mononuclear cells (PBMCs), taken at baseline. This chain joins TRBV7-2 and TRBJ2-7; TRBD1 is a possible D gene (6 bases). This TCR was sampled from a human donor with classical Hodgkin lymphoma. DNA of the CDR3: TGTGCCAGCAGCTTAGACAGGGCCTACGAGCAGTACTTC. It is translated as CASSLDRAYEQYF.